This TCR beta chain was profiled in a study of blood T cell repertoires in COVID-19. Across the whole study: From the United States, Italy and Spain came samples of acute and convalescent COVID-19.

Germline V gene lookup returns CDR1 SGDLS and CDR2 YYNGEE. This CDR3 is 16 amino acids long. The junction had 6 bases not matched to a gene; V was cut back by 0 bases and J by 5 bases. In the source study's methods: Reference gene primer amplification gave estimated nucleated cell counts. The assay was immunoSEQ multiplex PCR, and TCRdb's table has in-frame clones only and misses some. V and J calls and clone size are given by that table; D and trimming were obtained from the DNA. The sample lists approximately 240,000 clones; roughly 80% were seen once. Only one count was recorded for this clone. This sequence was found in a woman aged 60-75 years with active or convalescent COVID-19. What was sequenced was peripheral blood. The genes are TRBV9 and TRBJ2-3, with TRBD2 matching over 10 bases. The DNA of the CDR3 is TGTGCCAGCAGCGTAGCTAGCGGGAGTTTCGGAGATACGCAGTATTTT. Encoded protein: CASSVASGSFGDTQYF.